One sample yielded the 11 T cell receptor beta chains listed below, sequenced in a study of blood T cell repertoires in COVID-19. Sequencing used immunoSEQ multiplex PCR; TCRdb keeps in-frame clones, though not all of them. Found here are about 81,000 clones, 80% to 90% of them singletons; the top ten hold approximately 1.2%. Sequencing used PBMCs or T cells enriched from blood (not recorded which). These receptors all stem from a woman between 45 and 60 years old with acute COVID-19.

The chain combines TRBV5-6 with TRBJ2-7; 10 bases agree with TRBD2. Germline V gene lookup returns CDR1 SGHDT and CDR2 YYEEEE. With 4 bases clipped from V and 5 bases from J, the junction kept 3 bases outside the gene matches. This CDR3 is 13 amino acids long. The CDR3 coding sequence is TGTGCCAGCAGCACCGGGACTAGCGACGAGCAGTACTTC. It is translated as CASSTGTSDEQYF.

The chain couples TRBV5-1 to TRBJ2-3, with D tentatively TRBD2 (6 bases). CDR1 is SGHRS and CDR2 is YFSETQ in the germline V gene. The CDR3 loop spans 14 amino acids. V lost 4 bases and J 2 bases, leaving 11 bases between the germline ends. The DNA for the CDR3 is TGCGCCAGCAGCCCGGGACTTACCACAGATACGCAGTATTTT. Amino acid sequence: CASSPGLTTDTQYF.

J is TRBJ2-3 and V is TRBV11-2, with 15 bases aligning to TRBD2. Germline lookup yields CDR1 SGHAT and CDR2 FQNNGV. With V trimmed by 5 bases and J by 5 bases, 8 bases remained unmatched. This CDR3 is 17 amino acids long. DNA of the CDR3: TGTGCCAGCAGCCCGGGACTAGCGGGAGGAGCAGTAGATACGCAGTATTTT. Translated: CASSPGLAGGAVDTQYF.

A word on this clone: Different DNA sequences within this sample yield the same CDR3. The V call is TRBV19, the J call TRBJ1-1; maybe TRBD1 (5 bases). The CDR3 sequence is 13 residues long. V lost 6 bases and J 2 bases, leaving 10 bases between the germline ends. Germline loops: CDR1 LNHDA, CDR2 SQIVND (reference sequence). CDR3 protein: CASSSTVNTEAFF. Here the CDR3 DNA reads TGTGCCAGTAGCTCGACAGTAAACACTGAAGCTTTCTTT.

The CDR3: CASIFATGGGYTF. The CDR3 DNA reads TGTGCCAGCATCTTCGCGACAGGGGGTGGCTACACCTTC. The chain carries TRBV2 and TRBJ1-2; 9 nucleotides line up with TRBD1. J was trimmed by 7 bases and V by 7 bases; bases with no gene match: 7. CDR1 SNHLY and CDR2 FYNNEI come from the germline V gene. CDR3 size: 13 residues.

The chain is built from TRBV7-9 and TRBJ1-4; 7 bases fit TRBD1. The CDR3 consists of 14 residues. Germline CDR1 is SEHNR and CDR2 is FQNEAQ (reference sequence). The junction had 0 bases not matched to a gene; V was cut back by 1 base and J by 4 bases. The CDR3 sequence: CASSLGDSNEKLFF. DNA for the CDR3: TGTGCCAGCAGCTTAGGGGACAGTAATGAAAAACTGTTTTTT.

The chain couples TRBV11-1 to TRBJ2-1; 8 nucleotides align to TRBD2. CDR1 is SGHAT, CDR2 FQDESV, per germline (reference sequence). The CDR3 loop spans 14 amino acids. V lost 5 bases to trimming and J lost 4 bases; unmatched junction nucleotides: 4. CDR3 sequence: CASSPREGYNEQFF. The CDR3 DNA sequence: TGTGCCAGCAGCCCTCGGGAGGGATACAATGAGCAGTTCTTC.

This clone was seen only once. This chain links TRBV4-1 with TRBJ2-1, with a weak D call TRBD2 (6 bases). Germline CDR1 is MGHRA and CDR2 is YSYEKL. The CDR3 covers 16 residues. V was shortened by 4 bases and J by 2 bases, with 15 bases between the two germline ends. CDR3 bases: TGCGCCAGCAGCCTGAATGCGGGAAATACCTACAATGAGCAGTTCTTC. Protein sequence: CASSLNAGNTYNEQFF.

V gene TRBV19 combines with J gene TRBJ1-1; TRBD1 is a possible D gene (6 bases). The V gene lost 10 bases and the J gene lost 5 bases, with 11 bases spanning the gap. Germline V CDR1 and CDR2: LNHDA, SQIVND (reference sequence). The CDR3 runs to 11 residues. Here the CDR3 DNA reads TGTGCCACAAAAGGGGGTACTGAAGCTTTCTTT. It is translated as CATKGGTEAFF.

The chain carries TRBV27 and TRBJ1-1, with D tentatively TRBD1 (6 bases). V was trimmed by 2 bases and J by 10 bases, leaving 14 bases between them. CDR3 length equals 13 residues. CDR1 is MNHEY, CDR2 SMNVEV, per germline (reference sequence). The CDR3 DNA follows: TGTGCCAGCAGTTTAATCGAGGGAGGGGGAGCTTTCTTT. This encodes CASSLIEGGGAFF.

V gene TRBV19 combines with J gene TRBJ2-1, with TRBD2 identical over 10 bases. Germline V CDR1 and CDR2: LNHDA, SQIVND (reference sequence). V was clipped by 5 bases and J by 2 bases; unmatched bases: 9. CDR3 size: 17 residues. CDR3 bases: TGTGCCAGTAGTCCAGCGGGGGGGCCTCCTCCCTACAATGAGCAGTTCTTC. This gives the protein CASSPAGGPPPYNEQFF.